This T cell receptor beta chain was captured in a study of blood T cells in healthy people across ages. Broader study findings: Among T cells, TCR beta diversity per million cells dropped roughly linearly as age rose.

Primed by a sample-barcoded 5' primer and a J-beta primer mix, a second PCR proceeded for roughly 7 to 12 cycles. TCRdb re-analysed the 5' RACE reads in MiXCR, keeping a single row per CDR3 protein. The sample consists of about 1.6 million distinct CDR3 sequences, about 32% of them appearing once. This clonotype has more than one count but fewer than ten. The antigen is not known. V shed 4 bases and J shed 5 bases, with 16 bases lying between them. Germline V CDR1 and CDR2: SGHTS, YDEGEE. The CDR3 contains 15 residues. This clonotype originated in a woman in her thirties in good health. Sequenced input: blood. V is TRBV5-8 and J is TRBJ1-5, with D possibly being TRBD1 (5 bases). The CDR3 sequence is CASSPDTGLDQPQHF. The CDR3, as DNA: TGTGCCAGCAGCCCGGACACCGGGCTTGATCAGCCCCAGCATTTT.